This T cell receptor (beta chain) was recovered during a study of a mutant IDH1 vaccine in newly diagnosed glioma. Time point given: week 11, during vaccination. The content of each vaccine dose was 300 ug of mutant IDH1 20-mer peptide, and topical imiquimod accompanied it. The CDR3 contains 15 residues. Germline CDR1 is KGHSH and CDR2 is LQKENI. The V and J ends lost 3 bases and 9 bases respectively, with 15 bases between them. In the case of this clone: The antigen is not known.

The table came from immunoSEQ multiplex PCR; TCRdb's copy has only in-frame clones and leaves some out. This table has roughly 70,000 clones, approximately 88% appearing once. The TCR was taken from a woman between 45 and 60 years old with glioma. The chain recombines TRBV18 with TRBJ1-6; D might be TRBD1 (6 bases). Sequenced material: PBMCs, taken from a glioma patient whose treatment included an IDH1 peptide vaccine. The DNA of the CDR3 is TGTGCCAGCTCACCGTTCGGGGGGGCGGCTTCACCCCTCCACTTT. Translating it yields CASSPFGGAASPLHF.